Shown below are 11 T cell receptor beta chains from a single sample sequenced in a study of T cells in Graves' hyperthyroidism and ophthalmopathy. Amplified regions were TCR beta CDR3 sequences from RNA transcripts. HTBI primers were used for first-round RT-PCR of the TCR CDR3. TCRdb independently ran MiXCR on the multiplex PCR reads; one entry per CDR3 protein. The sample includes some 370,000 distinct CDR3 sequences, about 14% seen only once; the top ten take 25% to 30%. What was sequenced was blood. The origin of the receptors is a man in his forties or fifties with Graves' ophthalmopathy.

This clonotype was observed many times. The chain couples TRBV12-3 or TRBV12-4 to TRBJ1-3, with D unresolved. The CDR3 is made up of 12 amino acids. V was clipped by 6 bases and J by 2 bases, with 5 bases between them. DNA of the CDR3: TGTGCCAGCAGGGGAGCTGGAAACACCATATATTTT. Translating gives CASRGAGNTIYF.

At least ten counts were recorded for this clonotype. This sequence joins TRBV3-1 and TRBJ1-2; D possibly corresponds to TRBD1 (5 bases). V lost 4 bases and J lost 7, with 10 bases in between. CDR1 LGHDT and CDR2 YNNKEL come from the germline V gene (reference sequence). The CDR3 length is 12 residues. In DNA, the CDR3 is TGTGCCAGCAGCCTAAATGGGGGTGGCTACACCTTC. Its translation is CASSLNGGGYTF.

This clonotype was counted at least ten times. The genes are TRBV7-9 and TRBJ2-7; 10 bases fit TRBD1. This CDR3 contains 16 residues. CDR1 is SEHNR, CDR2 FQNEAQ, per germline (reference sequence). With 5 bases clipped from V and 3 bases from J, the junction kept 10 bases outside the gene matches. CDR3 in amino acids: CASSPMTGTGVYEQYF. As DNA, the CDR3 is TGTGCCAGCAGCCCTATGACCGGGACAGGGGTCTACGAGCAGTACTTC.

In its sample, this clonotype was seen a few times. The chain joins TRBV20-1 to TRBJ2-1, with 9 bases fitting TRBD2. The CDR3 contains 17 residues. In germline, CDR1 is DFQATT, CDR2 SNEGSKA (reference sequence). DNA for the CDR3: TGCCGCAGTTCGGGGCGGGAGGGCCAAAACCCCTACAATGAGCAGTTCTTC. It codes for CRSSGREGQNPYNEQFF.

Many counts were recorded for this clonotype. The CDR3 loop reads CASSHGVNYGYTF. The CDR3 nucleotides read TGTGCCAGCTCTCACGGTGTTAACTATGGCTACACCTTC. The chain carries TRBV18 and TRBJ1-2; no firm D call. Germline CDR1 and CDR2: KGHSH and LQKENI. The CDR3 runs to 13 residues. V was trimmed by 6 bases and J by 1 base, leaving 9 bases between them.

This clonotype was counted at least ten times. The chain is built from TRBV11-3 and TRBJ1-1, with D unresolved. Germline V gives CDR1 SGHNT, CDR2 YENEEA. CDR3 length equals 13 residues. Trimming removed 5 bases at V and 1 base at J, with 8 bases between. CDR3 nucleotides: TGTGCCAGCAGCACTCACAGGAACACTGAAGCTTTCTTT. It codes for CASSTHRNTEAFF. The variable domain in full, with the rest retrieved from reference TRBV11-3 and TRBJ1-1, is EAGVVQSPRYKIIEKKQPVAFWCNPISGHNTLYWYLQNLGQGPELLIRYENEEAVDDSQLPKDRFSAERLKGVDSTLKIQPAELGDSAVYLCASSTHRNTEAFFGQGTRLTVV.

As for this clonotype: Since a much larger clone is just one base distant, this may be a read error. The chain recombines TRBV20-1 with TRBJ2-7; D is possibly TRBD2 (6 bases). V was cut by 5 bases and J by 0 bases, with 14 bases left in between. CDR3 length: 14 residues. Per germline, CDR1 DFQATT and CDR2 SNEGSKA (reference sequence). DNA of the CDR3: TGCAGTGCTGACGAGTCCGGGGGCTCCTACGAGCAGTACTTC. Protein: CSADESGGSYEQYF.

This clonotype was detected many times. The chain recombines TRBV7-9 with TRBJ2-7; 8 positions match TRBD2. Germline trimming cut 4 bases from V and 0 bases from J; bases unmatched to any gene: 5. This CDR3 is built from 15 residues. Germline V gives CDR1 SEHNR, CDR2 FQNEAQ (reference sequence). The CDR3 sequence is CASSSGGRSSYEQYF. The CDR3 DNA sequence: TGTGCCAGCAGCTCCGGCGGGAGGTCCTCCTACGAGCAGTACTTC.

In its sample, this clonotype was seen a few times. J is TRBJ2-1 and V is TRBV20-1, with 7 nucleotides matching TRBD1. CDR1 and CDR2 (germline): DFQATT, SNEGSKA (reference sequence). With V trimmed by 0 bases and J by 7 bases, 9 bases remained unmatched. The CDR3 length is 15 residues. The CDR3: CSARDWDSTTNEQFF. The CDR3 coding sequence is TGCAGTGCTAGAGATTGGGACAGCACTACAAATGAGCAGTTCTTC.

The sample holds many counts of this clonotype. The chain carries TRBV12-3 or TRBV12-4 and TRBJ2-3, with 14 bases identical to TRBD2. Unmatched junction bases numbered 14, after V lost 5 bases and J lost 1 base. CDR3 size: 20 residues. The CDR3 nucleotides are TGTGCCAGCAGTCCAGGGACTAGCGGGAGACCCGAGAGAGGCACAGATACGCAGTATTTT. Its translation is CASSPGTSGRPERGTDTQYF.

A word on this clonotype: This may stem from a read error, because a much larger clone lies one nucleotide away. This chain connects TRBV30 to TRBJ1-2, with 8 positions matching TRBD1. Germline values: CDR1 GTSNPN, CDR2 SVGIG (reference sequence). The CDR3 is made up of 15 amino acids. As DNA, the CDR3 is TGTGTCTGGAGTACACAGGGGGTCCGGGGCTATGGCTACACCTTC. Amino acids: CVWSTQGVRGYGYTF.